These 5 T cell receptor beta chains came from one sample sequenced in a study of immune evolution from preneoplasia to lung adenocarcinoma. Sequencing was performed with immunoSEQ multiplex PCR; in TCRdb, only in-frame clones are kept and a portion is missing. This table has roughly 3,500 clones, 45% to 50% appearing once. The sample was FFPE normal lung tissue adjacent to the tumor. The receptors were sampled from a person between 50 and 60 years old with lung adenocarcinoma.

As DNA, the CDR3 is TGTGCCAGCACCCCCGAGGTTGCGGGAAACACTGAAGCTTTCTTT. Translated: CASTPEVAGNTEAFF. The chain recombines TRBV28 with TRBJ1-1; D ambiguous. CDR1 MDHEN and CDR2 SYDVKM come from the germline V gene. V gave up 7 bases and J gave up 2 bases, with 17 bases separating them. This CDR3 region has 15 residues.

This clone is labeled as large. Here the CDR3 reads CASSFEGISSTDTQYF. The CDR3 coding sequence is TGTGCCAGCAGTTTTGAAGGTATTTCTAGCACAGATACGCAGTATTTT. The chain recombines TRBV28 with TRBJ2-3, with unresolved D. The ends were cut back, 3 bases at V and 0 bases at J, with 13 bases in the middle. The CDR3 is 16 amino acids. Germline lookup yields CDR1 MDHEN and CDR2 SYDVKM.

This clone was seen only a few times. An end of the junction does not agree with germline; a read error may underlie this. The rearrangement uses TRBV5-1 and TRBJ1-1; D is possibly TRBD1 (6 bases). CDR1 and CDR2 from the germline V gene are SGHRS and YFSETQ. This CDR3 region has 14 residues. CDR3: CASRLRGAGTEAFF. CDR3 nucleotide sequence: TGCGCCAGCCGCTTACGGGGGGCGGGCACTGAAGCTTTCTTT.

The chain carries TRBV10-1 and TRBJ1-4, with a weak D call TRBD1 (5 bases). V lost 1 base, J lost 3 bases, and 15 bases lay in between. The germline V gene encodes CDR1 WNHNN and CDR2 SYGVQD (reference sequence). The CDR3 length is 17 residues. CDR3: CASSELGLGGPNEKLFF. CDR3 nucleotide sequence: TGCGCCAGCAGTGAGTTGGGACTCGGGGGTCCTAATGAAAAACTGTTTTTT.

The chain carries TRBV29-1 and TRBJ1-5, with TRBD1 matching 7 bases. CDR3 length: 11 amino acids. Germline V lookup: CDR1 SQVTM, CDR2 ANQGSEA. Trimming cost V 7 bases and J 12 bases; bases outside gene matches: 9. DNA for the CDR3: TGCAGCGCTCTACAGGGGACGGACCAGCATTTT. Its protein product is CSALQGTDQHF.